What follows are 26 T cell receptor beta chains derived from one specimen sequenced in a study of OX40 agonist ivuxolimab in advanced cancers. Data came from immunoSEQ multiplex PCR; TCRdb stores just in-frame clones and leaves some out. The sample yields approximately 69,000 clones, roughly 80% seen once. The material sequenced was CD4+ or CD8+ T cells sorted from blood, taken in a trial of the OX40 agonist ivuxolimab. The receptors stem from an adult with an advanced solid tumor such as melanoma, head and neck, liver or kidney cancer.

This clone was seen once. The rearrangement joins TRBV19 to TRBJ2-7; D is possibly TRBD2 (7 bases). Trimming shortened V by 1 base and J by 2 bases, and 12 bases separated the two germline ends. The CDR3 covers 15 residues. Germline CDR1 LNHDA, CDR2 SQIVND (reference sequence). CDR3: CASSIAAGAPYEQYF. The CDR3 DNA follows: TGTGCCAGTAGTATAGCGGCGGGGGCCCCCTACGAGCAGTACTTC.

The chain combines TRBV5-1 with TRBJ2-2; 8 positions agree with TRBD1. CDR3 length: 16 amino acids. Germline lookup yields CDR1 SGHRS and CDR2 YFSETQ. J was trimmed by 7 bases and V by 0 bases; bases with no gene match: 8. The CDR3 protein is CASSLDVTGVGGELFF. The CDR3, as DNA: TGCGCCAGCAGCTTGGATGTGACAGGGGTTGGCGGGGAGCTGTTTTTT.

The CDR3 DNA reads TGTGCCAGCAGCTTGGGGGGACAGGAAAAGCTTGGCTACACCTTC. It translates to CASSLGGQEKLGYTF. This chain connects TRBV5-6 to TRBJ1-2, with 8 bases identical to TRBD1. CDR1 is SGHDT, CDR2 YYEEEE, per germline. This CDR3 comprises 15 residues. V trimming: 0 bases; J trimming: 7 bases; junction bases outside the gene matches: 8.

The chain employs TRBV14 and TRBJ1-3; TRBD1 matches at 7 bases. The ends lost 4 bases at V and 5 bases at J; junction bases unmatched: 8. This CDR3 region has 15 residues. CDR1 is SGHDN and CDR2 is FVKESK in the germline V gene. In DNA, the CDR3 is TGTGCCAGCAGCCGGGAGACAGGGTGGCGAAACACCATATATTTT. Translation: CASSRETGWRNTIYF. Looking up the rest from reference TRBV14 and TRBJ1-3 gives the full variable domain: EAGVTQFPSHSVIEKGQTVTLRCDPISGHDNLYWYRRVMGKEIKFLLHFVKESKQDESGMPNNRFLAERTGGTYSTLKVQPAELEDSGVYFCASSRETGWRNTIYFGEGSWLTVV.

J is TRBJ2-7 and V is TRBV19, with TRBD2 as a possible D gene (6 bases). Trimming shortened V by 5 bases and J by 1 base, and 9 bases separated the two germline ends. This CDR3 region has 13 residues. Germline CDR1 LNHDA, CDR2 SQIVND (reference sequence). The CDR3: CASSPGTSYEQYF. The CDR3 region has the DNA TGTGCCAGTAGTCCCGGGACTTCCTACGAGCAGTACTTC.

This chain links TRBV11-1 with TRBJ2-1, with 13 nucleotides matching TRBD2. Germline CDR1 SGHAT, CDR2 FQDESV (reference sequence). The CDR3 totals 16 residues. Unmatched junction bases numbered 6, after V lost 1 base and J lost 9 bases. The CDR3 region has the DNA TGTGCCAGCAGCTTAGGTGTCGGACTAGCGGGAGTTGAGCAGTTCTTC. Protein: CASSLGVGLAGVEQFF.

This clone was found once. This chain links TRBV6-4 with TRBJ2-3; no clear D. This CDR3 is built from 16 residues. Germline loops: CDR1 MRHNA, CDR2 SNTAGT. V dropped 0 bases and J dropped 4 bases, with 14 bases sitting between them. CDR3 loop: CASSDSSTTFADTQYF. The CDR3 nucleotides read TGTGCCAGCAGTGACTCGTCGACCACGTTCGCAGATACGCAGTATTTT.

This clone was observed once. The V gene is TRBV7-9, the J gene TRBJ2-5; D remains unclear. The V gene lost 4 bases and the J gene lost 5 bases, with 14 bases spanning the gap. The CDR3 length is 14 residues. CDR1 is SEHNR and CDR2 is FQNEAQ in the germline V gene (reference sequence). This chain's CDR3 is CASSSLGFIETQYF. CDR3 sequence (DNA): TGTGCCAGCAGCTCGTTAGGGTTTATTGAGACCCAGTACTTC.

This chain's CDR3 is CSASRGDTQYF. For the CDR3, the DNA is TGCAGTGCTAGCAGGGGAGATACGCAGTATTTT. The chain joins TRBV20-1 to TRBJ2-3; tentative D call: TRBD1 (6 bases). The V end was cut by 3 bases, the J end by 5 bases, with 6 bases between. CDR1 and CDR2 (germline): DFQATT, SNEGSKA (reference sequence). The CDR3 is 11 residues long.

The chain combines TRBV2 with TRBJ2-7; D gene uncertain. V dropped 6 bases and J dropped 2 bases, with 17 bases sitting between them. CDR1 SNHLY and CDR2 FYNNEI come from the germline V gene. The CDR3 consists of 15 residues. The CDR3 here is CASRDLVDVPYEQYF. CDR3 coding DNA: TGTGCCAGCAGAGATTTAGTGGACGTTCCCTACGAGCAGTACTTC.

This clone was seen a handful of times. The rearrangement joins TRBV9 to TRBJ1-5, with D tentatively TRBD1 (5 bases). The ends were cut back, 1 base at V and 9 bases at J, with 11 bases in the middle. There are 13 residues in the CDR3. Germline V gives CDR1 SGDLS, CDR2 YYNGEE. CDR3 in DNA: TGTGCCAGCAGCGTACTCGACAGTCCGCCCCAGCATTTT. Translated, it gives CASSVLDSPPQHF.

The V gene is TRBV28, the J gene TRBJ1-5; TRBD1 is a possible D gene (5 bases). The V gene lost 4 bases and the J gene lost 2 bases, with 12 bases spanning the gap. The V gene's germline CDR1 is MDHEN and CDR2 SYDVKM. The CDR3 extends over 15 amino acids. As DNA, the CDR3 is TGTGCCAGCAGTTCGTTGACGGGGGGCAATCAGCCCCAGCATTTT. This codes for CASSSLTGGNQPQHF.

The chain couples TRBV2 to TRBJ2-5; D remains unclear. CDR1 SNHLY and CDR2 FYNNEI come from the germline V gene. The CDR3 sequence is 15 residues long. Trimming stripped 2 bases from V and 2 bases from J, with 12 bases between. The CDR3, as DNA: TGTGCCAGCAGTGAAATGACTGGTGTGCAAGAGACCCAGTACTTC. Protein product: CASSEMTGVQETQYF. Full variable domain (remainder filled in from reference TRBV2 and TRBJ2-5): EPEVTQTPSHQVTQMGQEVILRCVPISNHLYFYWYRQILGQKVEFLVSFYNNEISEKSEIFDDQFSVERPDGSNFTLKIRSTKLEDSAMYFCASSEMTGVQETQYFGPGTRLLVL.

The chain recombines TRBV27 with TRBJ2-1; D tentatively fits TRBD1 or TRBD2 (5 bases each). The CDR3 runs to 15 residues. Germline V lookup: CDR1 MNHEY, CDR2 SMNVEV (reference sequence). Trimming took 4 bases from V and 9 from J, leaving 19 bases between them. CDR3 bases: TGTGCCAGCAGTTCGTACCGGGACCTCATAGGTGAGCAGTTCTTC. Protein sequence: CASSSYRDLIGEQFF.

Points on this clone: At one boundary the junction diverges from the germline segment, which might be a read error. This sequence joins TRBV7-2 and TRBJ1-2, with 7 bases identical to TRBD1. Germline CDR1 is SGHTA and CDR2 is FQGNSA. The CDR3 consists of 16 residues. CDR3 sequence reads: CASSQEGGKVGYGYTF. The CDR3 DNA is TGCGCCAGCAGCCAAGAAGGGGGCAAAGTGGGCTATGGCTACACCTTC.

This clone appeared a single time. The chain uses TRBV7-9 and TRBJ2-1, with TRBD2 as a possible D gene (5 bases). Trimming pared 5 bases from V and 8 bases from J, leaving 13 bases between. This CDR3 is built from 13 residues. The V gene's germline CDR1 is SEHNR and CDR2 FQNEAQ (reference sequence). The CDR3 region is CASSLHGVHEQFF. As DNA, the CDR3 is TGTGCCAGCAGCCTCCACGGGGTACATGAGCAGTTCTTC.

The chain is built from TRBV7-2 and TRBJ1-1; D call uncertain. Trimming cost V 3 bases and J 5 bases, with 13 bases left between them. This CDR3 contains 14 residues. Germline V gene lookup returns CDR1 SGHTA and CDR2 FQGNSA. For the CDR3, the DNA is TGTGCCAGCAGCTTCACCCCGGTCGGGACTGAAGCTTTCTTT. Translation gives CASSFTPVGTEAFF. Full variable domain (remainder filled in from reference TRBV7-2 and TRBJ1-1): GAGVSQSPSNKVTEKGKDVELRCDPISGHTALYWYRQSLGQGLEFLIYFQGNSAPDKSGLPSDRFSAERTGGSVSTLTIQRTQQEDSAVYLCASSFTPVGTEAFFGQGTRLTVV.

The rearrangement links TRBV15 to TRBJ1-3; 9 bases agree with TRBD1. V shed 2 bases, J shed 4 bases, and the junction held 9 bases outside the gene matches. Germline CDR1 and CDR2: LNHNV and YYDKDF (reference sequence). The CDR3 runs 17 residues. In DNA, the CDR3 is TGTGCCACCAGCAGACCTCGGGACAGGGCAAAGGGAAACACCATATATTTT. Its translation: CATSRPRDRAKGNTIYF. Drawing the rest from reference TRBV15 and TRBJ1-3, the complete variable domain is DAMVIQNPRYQVTQFGKPVTLSCSQTLNHNVMYWYQQKSSQAPKLLFHYYDKDFNNEADTPDNFQSRRPNTSFCFLDIRSPGLGDTAMYLCATSRPRDRAKGNTIYFGEGSWLTVV.

This chain uses TRBV7-6 with TRBJ1-5; 8 bases fit TRBD1. The CDR3 has 14 amino acids. V shed 5 bases, J shed 6 bases, and the junction held 6 bases outside the gene matches. Looked up from germline, CDR1 is SGHVS and CDR2 is FNYEAQ. DNA of the CDR3: TGTGCCAGCAGCCTAGGACAGGGCGGTCAGCCCCAGCATTTT. Its translation: CASSLGQGGQPQHF.

The gene calls are TRBV19 and TRBJ1-1; tentative D call: TRBD1 (6 bases). This CDR3 has 17 amino acids. With 6 bases removed from V and 4 bases from J, the gap between germline ends came to 24 bases. In germline, CDR1 is LNHDA, CDR2 SQIVND (reference sequence). The CDR3 sequence is CASSNKKYNGGGTEAFF. CDR3 bases: TGTGCCAGTAGCAACAAAAAGTATAATGGAGGGGGCACTGAAGCTTTCTTT.

This clone was observed a handful of times. The genes are TRBV10-2 and TRBJ2-5, with TRBD1 matching over 7 bases. The CDR3 loop spans 15 amino acids. The germline V gene has CDR1 WSHSY and CDR2 SAAADI. Losses at the gene ends were 4 bases for V and 5 bases for J; bases not matched to a gene: 10. The CDR3 region is CASSAADRAVETQYF. In DNA form, the CDR3 reads TGCGCCAGCAGTGCTGCTGACAGGGCGGTCGAGACCCAGTACTTC.

CDR3 nucleotide sequence: TGTGCCAGCAGCCGGTGGTCACAGTCGAGCTCCTACAATGAGCAGTTCTTC. Protein product: CASSRWSQSSSYNEQFF. The rearrangement joins TRBV14 to TRBJ2-1; no reliable D call. V was trimmed by 4 bases and J by 0 bases, leaving 16 bases between them. This CDR3 has 17 residues. CDR1 is SGHDN and CDR2 is FVKESK in the germline V gene.

The rearrangement joins TRBV5-4 to TRBJ2-1, with D possibly TRBD2 on 6 matching bases. This CDR3 contains 14 residues. V was cut by 3 bases and J by 4 bases, with 11 bases left in between. The germline V gene has CDR1 SGHNT and CDR2 YYREEE (reference sequence). The CDR3 coding sequence is TGTGCCAGCAGCTCGAAGGGGAGGTACAATGAGCAGTTCTTC. Translating gives CASSSKGRYNEQFF. The whole variable domain, remainder taken from reference TRBV5-4 and TRBJ2-1, is ETGVTQSPTHLIKTRGQQVTLRCSSQSGHNTVSWYQQALGQGPQFIFQYYREEENGRGNFPPRFSGLQFPNYSSELNVNALELDDSALYLCASSSKGRYNEQFFGPGTRLTVL.

The gene calls are TRBV2 and TRBJ1-1; TRBD1 matches 8 bases. The CDR3 sequence is 16 residues long. Germline lookup yields CDR1 SNHLY and CDR2 FYNNEI. J gave up 1 base and V 8 bases, and 12 bases lay outside the gene matches. The CDR3 sequence is CASRITEGQGNTEAFF. The CDR3 DNA follows: TGTGCCAGCCGCATTACTGAAGGACAGGGGAACACTGAAGCTTTCTTT.

The gene calls are TRBV5-6 and TRBJ1-6; a possible D gene is TRBD1 (6 bases). Germline lookup yields CDR1 SGHDT and CDR2 YYEEEE. The CDR3 totals 14 residues. Trimming removed 4 bases from V and 4 bases from J, with 9 bases in between. In nucleotides, the CDR3 is TGTGCCAGCAGCATCGGACAGTATAATTCACCCCTCCACTTT. Translation gives CASSIGQYNSPLHF.

CDR3 bases: TGTGCCAGCAGCACCCGGAATTCACCCCTCCACTTT. Protein: CASSTRNSPLHF. The chain combines TRBV13 with TRBJ1-6; D not resolved. CDR1 is PRHDT, CDR2 FYEKMQ, per germline (reference sequence). CDR3 size: 12 residues. The V gene lost 5 bases and the J gene lost 7 bases, with 6 bases spanning the gap.